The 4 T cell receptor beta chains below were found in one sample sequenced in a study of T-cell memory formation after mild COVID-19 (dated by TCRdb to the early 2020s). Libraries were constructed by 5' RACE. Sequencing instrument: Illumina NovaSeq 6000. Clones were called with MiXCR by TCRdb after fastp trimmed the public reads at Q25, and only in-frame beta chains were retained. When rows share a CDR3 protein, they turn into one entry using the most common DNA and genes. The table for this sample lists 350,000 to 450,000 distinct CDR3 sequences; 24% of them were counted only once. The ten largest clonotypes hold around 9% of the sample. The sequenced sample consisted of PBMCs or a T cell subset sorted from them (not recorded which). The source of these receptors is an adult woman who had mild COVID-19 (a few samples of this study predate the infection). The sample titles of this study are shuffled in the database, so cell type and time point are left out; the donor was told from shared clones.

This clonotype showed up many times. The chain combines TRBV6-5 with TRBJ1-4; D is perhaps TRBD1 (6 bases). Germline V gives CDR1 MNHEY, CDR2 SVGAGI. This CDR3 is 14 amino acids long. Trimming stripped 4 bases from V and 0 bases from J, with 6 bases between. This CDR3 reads CASSSGATNEKLFF. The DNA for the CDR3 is TGTGCCAGCAGTTCAGGGGCAACTAATGAAAAACTGTTTTTT.

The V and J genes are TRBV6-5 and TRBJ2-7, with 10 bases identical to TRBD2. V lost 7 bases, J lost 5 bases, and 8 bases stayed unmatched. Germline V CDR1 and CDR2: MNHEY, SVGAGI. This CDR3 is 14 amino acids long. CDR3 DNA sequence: TGTGCCAGCAAACCAGCGGGAGGGCCGAACGAGCAGTACTTC. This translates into CASKPAGGPNEQYF.

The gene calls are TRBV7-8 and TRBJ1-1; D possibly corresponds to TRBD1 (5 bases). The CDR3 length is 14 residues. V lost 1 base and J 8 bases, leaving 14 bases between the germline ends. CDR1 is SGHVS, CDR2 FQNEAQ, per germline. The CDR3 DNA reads TGTGCCAGCAGCTTAGTAGATCGGGGCAGCGAAGCTTTCTTT. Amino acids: CASSLVDRGSEAFF.

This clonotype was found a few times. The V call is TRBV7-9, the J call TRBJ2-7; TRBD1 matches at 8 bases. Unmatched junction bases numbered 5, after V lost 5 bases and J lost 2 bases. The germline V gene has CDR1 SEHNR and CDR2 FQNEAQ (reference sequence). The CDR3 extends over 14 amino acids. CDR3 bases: TGTGCCAGCAGCGGGACAGGTTATACCTACGAGCAGTACTTC. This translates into CASSGTGYTYEQYF.